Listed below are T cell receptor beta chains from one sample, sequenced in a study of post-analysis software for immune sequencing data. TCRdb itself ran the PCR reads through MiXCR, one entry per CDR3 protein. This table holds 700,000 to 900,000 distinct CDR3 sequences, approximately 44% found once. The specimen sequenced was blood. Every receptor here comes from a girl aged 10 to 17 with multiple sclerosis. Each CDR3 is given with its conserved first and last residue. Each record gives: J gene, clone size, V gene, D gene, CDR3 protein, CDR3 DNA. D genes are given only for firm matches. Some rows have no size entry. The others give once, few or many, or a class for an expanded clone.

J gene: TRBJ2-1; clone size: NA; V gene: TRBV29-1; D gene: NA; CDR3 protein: CSVEEGSSTEQFF; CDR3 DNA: TGCAGCGTTGAAGAGGGCTCATCAACTGAGCAGTTCTTC
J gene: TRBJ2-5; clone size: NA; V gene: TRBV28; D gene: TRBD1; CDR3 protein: CASSRAGTGGILETQYF; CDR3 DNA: TGTGCCAGCAGCCGTGCAGGGACAGGGGGGATCCTGGAGACCCAGTACTTC
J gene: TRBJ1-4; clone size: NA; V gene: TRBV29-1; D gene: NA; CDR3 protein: CSVGYSREKLFF; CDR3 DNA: TGCAGCGTCGGATATAGTAGGGAAAAACTGTTTTTT
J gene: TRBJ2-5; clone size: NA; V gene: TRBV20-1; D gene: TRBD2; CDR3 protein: CSARDQGISGAAVGETQYF; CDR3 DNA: TGCAGTGCTAGAGATCAAGGGATTAGCGGGGCGGCAGTTGGGGAGACCCAGTACTTC
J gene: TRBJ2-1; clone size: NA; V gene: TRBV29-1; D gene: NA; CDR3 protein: CSVEDRDASSYNEQFF; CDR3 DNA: TGCAGCGTTGAAGATCGGGACGCTAGCTCCTACAATGAGCAGTTCTTC
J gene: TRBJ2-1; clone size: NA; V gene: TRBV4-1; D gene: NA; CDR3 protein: CASSRAQTNEQFF; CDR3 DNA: TGCGCCAGCAGCCGGGCGCAGACCAATGAGCAGTTCTTC
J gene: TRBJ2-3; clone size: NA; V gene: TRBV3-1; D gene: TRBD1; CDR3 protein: CASSQGDSRGDTQYF; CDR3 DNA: TGTGCCAGCAGCCAAGGGGACAGTCGTGGAGATACGCAGTATTTT
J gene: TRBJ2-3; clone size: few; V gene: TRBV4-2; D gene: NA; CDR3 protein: CASSHPFAGRATDTQYF; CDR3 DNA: TGTGCCAGCAGCCATCCATTTGCGGGGCGGGCCACAGATACGCAGTATTTT
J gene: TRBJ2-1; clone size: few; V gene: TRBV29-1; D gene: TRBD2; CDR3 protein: CSVATSAYNEQFF; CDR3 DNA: TGCAGCGTTGCGACTAGCGCATACAATGAGCAGTTCTTC
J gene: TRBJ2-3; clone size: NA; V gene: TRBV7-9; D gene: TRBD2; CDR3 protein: CASSSRWLAGAEWIGDTQYF; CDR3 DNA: TGTGCCAGCAGCTCGAGGTGGCTAGCGGGAGCCGAGTGGATTGGAGATACGCAGTATTTT
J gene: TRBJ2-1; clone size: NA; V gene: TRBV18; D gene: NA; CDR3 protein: CASSPMANEQFF; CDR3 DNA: TGTGCCAGCTCACCGATGGCGAATGAGCAGTTCTTC
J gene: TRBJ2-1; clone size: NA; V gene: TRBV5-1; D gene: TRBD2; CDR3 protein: CASSPGLAHEQFF; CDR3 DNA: TGCGCCAGCAGCCCGGGACTAGCCCATGAGCAGTTCTTC
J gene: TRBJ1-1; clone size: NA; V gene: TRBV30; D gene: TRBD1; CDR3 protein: CAWSKTTGRTEAFF; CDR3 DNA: TGTGCCTGGAGTAAAACGACAGGGAGGACTGAAGCTTTCTTT
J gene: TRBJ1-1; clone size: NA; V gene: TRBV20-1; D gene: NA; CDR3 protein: CSAPILNTEAFF; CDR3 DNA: TGCAGTGCGCCGATACTGAACACTGAAGCTTTCTTT
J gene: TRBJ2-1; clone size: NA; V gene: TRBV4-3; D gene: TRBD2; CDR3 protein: CASSPVIAGDFYNEQFF; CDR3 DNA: TGCGCCAGCAGCCCAGTTATAGCGGGAGATTTCTACAATGAGCAGTTCTTC
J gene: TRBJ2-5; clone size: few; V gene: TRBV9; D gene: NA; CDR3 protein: CASSVGDIDETQYF; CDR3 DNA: TGTGCCAGCAGCGTAGGGGACATTGACGAGACCCAGTACTTC
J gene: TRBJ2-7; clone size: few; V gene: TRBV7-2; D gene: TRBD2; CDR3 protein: CASSLVLAGVGEQYF; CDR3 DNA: TGTGCCAGCAGCTTAGTTCTAGCGGGAGTTGGCGAGCAGTACTTC
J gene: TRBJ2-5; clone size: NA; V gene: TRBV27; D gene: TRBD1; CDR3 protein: CASSLHRGGVETQYF; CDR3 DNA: TGTGCCAGCAGTTTGCACAGGGGTGGGGTAGAGACCCAGTACTTC
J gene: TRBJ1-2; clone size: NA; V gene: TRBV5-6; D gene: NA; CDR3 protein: CASSSYGDGYTF; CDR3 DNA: TGTGCCAGCAGCTCCTATGGGGATGGCTACACCTTC
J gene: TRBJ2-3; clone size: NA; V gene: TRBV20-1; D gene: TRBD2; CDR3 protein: CSARTGTRGTDTQYF; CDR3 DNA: TGCAGTGCTAGAACCGGGACTAGAGGCACAGATACGCAGTATTTT
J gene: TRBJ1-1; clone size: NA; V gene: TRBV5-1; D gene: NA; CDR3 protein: CASSLLSSGTEAFF; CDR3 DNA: TGCGCCAGCAGCTTACTGAGTAGCGGCACTGAAGCTTTCTTT
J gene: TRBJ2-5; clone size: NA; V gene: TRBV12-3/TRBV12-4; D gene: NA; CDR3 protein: CASSPAGPQETQYF; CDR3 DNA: TGTGCCAGCAGTCCCGCGGGACCCCAAGAGACCCAGTACTTC
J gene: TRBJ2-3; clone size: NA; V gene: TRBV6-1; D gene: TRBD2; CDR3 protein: CASSVTSGSLGTDTQYF; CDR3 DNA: TGTGCCAGCAGTGTGACTAGCGGGAGTCTCGGCACAGATACGCAGTATTTT
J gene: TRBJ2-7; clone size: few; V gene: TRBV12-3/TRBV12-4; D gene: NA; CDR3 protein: CASRFSGQSYEQYF; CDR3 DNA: TGTGCCAGCAGATTCTCGGGACAAAGCTACGAGCAGTACTTC
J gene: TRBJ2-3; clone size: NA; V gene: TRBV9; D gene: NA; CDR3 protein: CASSVAVAASTDTQYF; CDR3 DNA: TGTGCCAGCAGCGTAGCGGTAGCAGCTAGCACAGATACGCAGTATTTT
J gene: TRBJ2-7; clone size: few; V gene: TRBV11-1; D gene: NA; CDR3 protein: CASSHSGTGPYEQYF; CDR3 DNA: TGTGCCAGCAGCCATAGCGGGACAGGACCCTACGAGCAGTACTTC
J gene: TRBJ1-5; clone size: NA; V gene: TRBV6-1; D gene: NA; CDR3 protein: CASSVLSNQPQHF; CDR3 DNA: TGTGCCAGCAGTGTGCTCTCCAATCAGCCCCAGCATTTT
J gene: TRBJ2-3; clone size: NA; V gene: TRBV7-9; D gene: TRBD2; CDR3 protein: CAILREHGDTQYF; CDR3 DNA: TGTGCCATCCTGCGGGAGCATGGAGATACGCAGTATTTT
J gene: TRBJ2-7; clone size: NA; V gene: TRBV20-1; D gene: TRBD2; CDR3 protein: CSARSYQSGRVHEQYF; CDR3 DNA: TGCAGTGCTAGATCCTATCAGAGCGGGAGGGTACACGAGCAGTACTTC
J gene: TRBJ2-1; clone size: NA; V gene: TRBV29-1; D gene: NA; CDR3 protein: CSVGNRGPGHEQFF; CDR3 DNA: TGCAGCGTTGGGAACCGGGGCCCAGGCCATGAGCAGTTCTTC
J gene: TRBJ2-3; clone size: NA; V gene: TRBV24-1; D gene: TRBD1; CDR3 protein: CATSDPDRGQTDTQYF; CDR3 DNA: TGTGCCACCAGTGACCCGGACAGGGGGCAAACAGATACGCAGTATTTT
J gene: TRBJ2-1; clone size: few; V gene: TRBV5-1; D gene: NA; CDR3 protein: CASSLGQANEQFF; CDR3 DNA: TGCGCCAGCAGCTTGGGACAGGCGAATGAGCAGTTCTTC
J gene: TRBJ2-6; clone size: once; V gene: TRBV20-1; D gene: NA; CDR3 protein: CSASLGRMISGANVLTF; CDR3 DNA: TGCAGTGCTAGTCTGGGCCGGATGATTTCTGGGGCCAACGTCCTGACTTTC
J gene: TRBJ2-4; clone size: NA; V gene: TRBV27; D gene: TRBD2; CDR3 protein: CASSRVREGGIGWSEAKNIQYF; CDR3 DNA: TGTGCCAGCAGCCGTGTACGGGAGGGAGGCATAGGTTGGAGTGAGGCCAAAAACATTCAGTACTTC
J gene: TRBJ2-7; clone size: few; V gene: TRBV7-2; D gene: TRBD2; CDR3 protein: CASSQERDQYF; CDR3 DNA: TGTGCCAGCAGCCAAGAGCGGGATCAGTACTTC
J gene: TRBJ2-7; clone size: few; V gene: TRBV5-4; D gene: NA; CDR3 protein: CASSFLGGYEQYF; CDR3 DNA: TGTGCCAGCAGCTTTCTGGGGGGCTACGAGCAGTACTTC
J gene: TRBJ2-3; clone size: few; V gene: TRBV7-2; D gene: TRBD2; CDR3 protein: CASSLVSGSADTQYF; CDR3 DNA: TGTGCCAGCAGCTTAGTTAGCGGGAGCGCAGATACGCAGTATTTT
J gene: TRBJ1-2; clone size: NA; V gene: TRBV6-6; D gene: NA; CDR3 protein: CASSYPDTLYGYTF; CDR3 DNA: TGTGCCAGCAGTTACCCGGACACCCTCTATGGCTACACCTTC
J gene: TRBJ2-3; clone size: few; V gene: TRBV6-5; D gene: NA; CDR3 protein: CASSYWYGGTDTQYF; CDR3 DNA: TGTGCCAGCAGTTACTGGTATGGGGGCACAGATACGCAGTATTTT
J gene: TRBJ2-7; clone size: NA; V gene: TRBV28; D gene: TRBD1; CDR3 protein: CASSNRGTPYEQYF; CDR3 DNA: TGTGCCAGCAGTAACAGGGGCACACCCTACGAGCAGTACTTC
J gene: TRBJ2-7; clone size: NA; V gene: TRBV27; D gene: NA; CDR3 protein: CASSLSRGTYEQYF; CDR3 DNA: TGTGCCAGCAGTTTATCACGGGGGACCTACGAGCAGTACTTC
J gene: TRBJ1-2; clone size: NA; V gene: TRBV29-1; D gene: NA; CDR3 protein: CSVAAGGDYGYTF; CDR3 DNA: TGCAGCGTTGCTGCTGGAGGGGACTATGGCTACACCTTC
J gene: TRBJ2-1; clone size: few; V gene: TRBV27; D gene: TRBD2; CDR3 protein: CASSPTPLAGGDNEQFF; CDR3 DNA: TGTGCCAGCAGTCCGACGCCTCTAGCGGGAGGCGACAATGAGCAGTTCTTC
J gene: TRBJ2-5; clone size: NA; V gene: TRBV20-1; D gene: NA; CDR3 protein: CSASGSETQYF; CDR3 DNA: TGCAGTGCTAGCGGGAGTGAGACCCAGTACTTC
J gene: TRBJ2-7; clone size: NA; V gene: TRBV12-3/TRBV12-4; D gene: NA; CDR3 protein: CASSLTNHPFHEQYF; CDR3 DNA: TGTGCCAGCAGTTTAACTAACCACCCTTTTCACGAGCAGTACTTC
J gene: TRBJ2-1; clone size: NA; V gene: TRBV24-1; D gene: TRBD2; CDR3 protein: CATRRTSGRGSYNEQFF; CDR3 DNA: TGTGCCACCCGGAGGACTAGCGGGAGGGGGTCCTACAATGAGCAGTTCTTC
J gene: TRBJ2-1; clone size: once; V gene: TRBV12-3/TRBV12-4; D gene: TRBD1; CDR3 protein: CASSSGTGGLMNEQFF; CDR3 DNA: TGTGCCAGCAGTTCCGGGACAGGGGGCTTAATGAATGAGCAGTTCTTC
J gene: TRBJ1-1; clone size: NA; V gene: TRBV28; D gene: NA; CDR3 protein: CASRLGGLNTEAFF; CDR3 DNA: TGTGCCAGCAGGTTAGGGGGGCTGAACACTGAAGCTTTCTTT
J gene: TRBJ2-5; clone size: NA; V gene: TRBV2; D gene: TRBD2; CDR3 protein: CASSAGASGKETQYF; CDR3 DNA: TGTGCCAGCAGCGCAGGGGCTAGCGGGAAAGAGACCCAGTACTTC
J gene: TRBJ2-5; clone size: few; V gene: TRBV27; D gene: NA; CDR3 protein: CASSPWTQGYQETQYF; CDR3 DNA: TGTGCCAGCAGTCCATGGACCCAAGGGTACCAAGAGACCCAGTACTTC
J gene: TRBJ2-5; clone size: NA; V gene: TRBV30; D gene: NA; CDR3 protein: CAWELTAQASQYF; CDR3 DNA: TGTGCCTGGGAATTGACGGCCCAGGCGTCCCAGTACTTC
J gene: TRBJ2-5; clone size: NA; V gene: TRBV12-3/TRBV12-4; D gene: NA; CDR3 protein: CASSRNAQETQYF; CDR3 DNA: TGTGCCAGCAGCCGTAACGCCCAAGAGACCCAGTACTTC
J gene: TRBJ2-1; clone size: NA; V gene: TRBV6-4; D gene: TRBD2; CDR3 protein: CASSLTSDDFYNEQFF; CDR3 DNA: TGTGCCAGCAGCCTTACTAGCGATGATTTCTACAATGAGCAGTTCTTC
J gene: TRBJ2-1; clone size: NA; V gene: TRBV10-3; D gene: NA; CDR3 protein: CATGDGHNEQFF; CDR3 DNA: TGTGCCACCGGGGACGGCCACAATGAGCAGTTCTTC
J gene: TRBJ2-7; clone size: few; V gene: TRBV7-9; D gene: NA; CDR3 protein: CASSLGFGRDEQYF; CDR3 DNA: TGTGCCAGCAGCTTAGGGTTCGGCAGGGACGAGCAGTACTTC
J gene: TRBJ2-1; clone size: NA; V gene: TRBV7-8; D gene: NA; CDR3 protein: CASSPVVAEDNEQFF; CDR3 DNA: TGTGCCAGCAGCCCGGTAGTAGCGGAGGACAATGAGCAGTTCTTC
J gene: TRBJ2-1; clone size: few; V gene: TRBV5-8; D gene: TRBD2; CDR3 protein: CASRGWRELYEQFF; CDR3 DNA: TGTGCCAGCCGAGGCTGGCGGGAGTTATATGAGCAGTTCTTC